A selection of T cell receptor beta chains follows, all from one sample in a study of T-cell reconstitution after alpha-beta-depleted transplantation in children. TCRdb processed the PCR reads anew with MiXCR; each CDR3 protein has one entry. In the table there are some 600,000 distinct CDR3 sequences, 10% to 15% of which are singletons. Source: PBMCs, mostly from graft donor cells, taken 360 days after TCRalphabeta/CD19-depleted stem cell transplant. These receptors all come from a male patient younger than 18 who had a stem cell transplant for acute myeloid leukemia, so the T cells may come from the graft donor. Each CDR3 is given with its conserved first and last residue. Each record gives: clone size, V gene, J gene, D gene, CDR3 DNA, CDR3 protein. The D gene is left open where the match is weak. Clone size is stated in some rows and not others, as once, few, many or a class when expanded.

NA	TRBV20-1	TRBJ2-3	TRBD1	TGCAGTGCATGCTCCCCGGGACAGACATTCACAGATACGCAGTATTTT	CSACSPGQTFTDTQYF
few	TRBV11-2	TRBJ2-3	NA	TGTGCCAGCAGCTTAGGAGGGCGGCGTCATGAAAGGGGCACAGATACGCAGTATTTT	CASSLGGRRHERGTDTQYF
many	TRBV12-3/TRBV12-4	TRBJ2-1	NA	TGTGCCAGCAGACCGCATACAAGGGACCTAGATTGGGACAATGAGCAGTTCTTC	CASRPHTRDLDWDNEQFF
few	TRBV28	TRBJ1-5	NA	TGTGCCAGCAGTTTCCAAGACAGCCTCAATCAGCCCCAGCATTTT	CASSFQDSLNQPQHF
many	TRBV11-2	TRBJ2-1	NA	TGTGCCAGCAGCTTACATGGCTCCTACAATGAGCAGTTCTTC	CASSLHGSYNEQFF
NA	TRBV19	TRBJ2-7	TRBD2	TGTGCCAGTAGTATAGTCCTCCGAGCGGGAGGTAACGACGAGCAGTACTTC	CASSIVLRAGGNDEQYF
few	TRBV29-1	TRBJ2-3	NA	TGCAGCGTGACGGGGATCTTTAGCACAGATACGCAGTATTTT	CSVTGIFSTDTQYF
many	TRBV20-1	TRBJ2-7	NA	TGCAGTGCTAGAGATGGGAGGTTAAGCTACGAGCAGTACTTC	CSARDGRLSYEQYF
NA	TRBV11-2	TRBJ2-7	TRBD1	TGTGCCAGCAGCGCGCTGACAGGGGGACACGAGCAGTACTTC	CASSALTGGHEQYF
NA	TRBV6-1	TRBJ2-3	TRBD2	TGTGCCAGCAGTGCACAAATTGTGGCTAGCGGGAGGAAATACGAGGGAGATACGCAGTATTTT	CASSAQIVASGRKYEGDTQYF
many	TRBV14	TRBJ1-4	NA	TGTGCCAGCAGTTTTGCCCGTGCAACTAATGAAAAACTGTTTTTT	CASSFARATNEKLFF
few	TRBV2	TRBJ1-5	NA	TGTGCCAGCAGTGGGGCAGGGAGTAGCAATCAGCCCCAGCATTTT	CASSGAGSSNQPQHF
NA	TRBV24-1	TRBJ1-1	NA	TGTGCCACCAGTGATCCTGACAGTAGCAACACTGAAGCTTTCTTT	CATSDPDSSNTEAFF
many	TRBV24-1	TRBJ2-3	NA	TGTGCCACCAGTGATGATGACAGTCGTGGTACGCAGTATTTT	CATSDDDSRGTQYF
few	TRBV10-3	TRBJ2-7	NA	TGTGCCATCAGAAACCCAGGACAGCCCGAGCAGTACTTC	CAIRNPGQPEQYF
few	TRBV7-9	TRBJ2-3	NA	TGTGCCAGCAGCTTAGGGGCAGGGGAGCAAACAGATACGCAGTATTTT	CASSLGAGEQTDTQYF
NA	TRBV7-6	TRBJ2-7	NA	TGTGCCAGCAGCTTAGCGGAGCGGCCCAATGACTACGAGCAGTACTTC	CASSLAERPNDYEQYF
NA	TRBV12-3/TRBV12-4	TRBJ1-2	NA	TGTGCCAGCAGTTTATCGCGAGACAGGAACTATGGCTACACCTTC	CASSLSRDRNYGYTF
few	TRBV28	TRBJ2-7	NA	TGTGCCAGCAGTTTACGCGTTATCACGGGGGAGCAGTACTTC	CASSLRVITGEQYF
NA	TRBV4-2	TRBJ2-2	TRBD2	TGTGCCAGCAGCCAAGTGCTAGCGGGAGTTCCGAACACCGGGGAGCTGTTTTTT	CASSQVLAGVPNTGELFF
NA	TRBV5-1	TRBJ2-1	NA	TGCGCCAGCAGGAGCCCAGCGGGCGGTAGCTCCTACAATGAGCAGTTCTTC	CASRSPAGGSSYNEQFF
many	TRBV12-3/TRBV12-4	TRBJ2-1	NA	TGTGCCAGCAGTTTCGGCAACTACAATGAGCAGTTCTTC	CASSFGNYNEQFF
NA	TRBV20-1	TRBJ2-1	TRBD1	TGCAGTGCTAGGAGGGACAGGGACCCCTACAATGAGCAGTTCTTC	CSARRDRDPYNEQFF
few	TRBV28	TRBJ1-4	TRBD1	TGTGCCAGCAGTACACCGGGACAGGGAACTGAAAAACTGTTTTTT	CASSTPGQGTEKLFF
NA	TRBV20-1	TRBJ2-2	NA	TGCAGTGCTAGAGATGGGCGGGGAGGTCCGGCCGGGGAGCTGTTTTTT	CSARDGRGGPAGELFF
few	TRBV5-1	TRBJ2-7	NA	TGCGCCAGCAGCTTGGAATATAGCTCCTACGAGCAGTACTTC	CASSLEYSSYEQYF
few	TRBV28	TRBJ2-3	TRBD2	TGTGCCAGCAGTCAGCAGGGACTAGCGCGAAACACAGATACGCAGTATTTT	CASSQQGLARNTDTQYF
NA	TRBV7-3	TRBJ2-3	NA	TGTGCCAGCAGCTTAACGAACTATCTAGATACGCAGTATTTT	CASSLTNYLDTQYF
NA	TRBV11-2	TRBJ2-1	TRBD2	TGTGCCAGCAGCTTAGACCGGCCGGGGGGTCGCATGAGCAATGAGCAGTTCTTC	CASSLDRPGGRMSNEQFF
NA	TRBV12-3/TRBV12-4	TRBJ2-5	NA	TGTGCCAGCAGGGGCGTCTTGGGAGAGACCCAGTACTTC	CASRGVLGETQYF
NA	TRBV5-1	TRBJ2-5	NA	TGCGCCAGCAGCTTTACAGCGACACAAGAGACCCAGTACTTC	CASSFTATQETQYF
many	TRBV9	TRBJ2-2	NA	TGTGCCAGCAGCCCAACATGGACCGGGGAGCTGTTTTTT	CASSPTWTGELFF
few	TRBV29-1	TRBJ2-1	NA	TGCAGCGTTGAAGTAGGATCCTTCTGGGGTGAGCAGTTCTTC	CSVEVGSFWGEQFF
many	TRBV9	TRBJ2-5	TRBD2	TGTGCCACGGGTGTTAGCGGGAGTTTAGGAGAGACCCAGTACTTC	CATGVSGSLGETQYF
few	TRBV7-9	TRBJ1-4	NA	TGTGCCAGCAGCTTAGAGGCAGGGGCGAAGAAACTGTTTTTT	CASSLEAGAKKLFF
NA	TRBV15	TRBJ2-1	TRBD2	TGTGCCACCAGCAGAGATTTTGCTCCAGGGCGGGAGCCGCTTTACAATGAGCAGTTCTTC	CATSRDFAPGREPLYNEQFF
many	TRBV9	TRBJ1-1	NA	TGTGCCAGCAGCGTAGGTGGAGGGGGGAACACTGAAGCTTTCTTT	CASSVGGGGNTEAFF
NA	TRBV6-5	TRBJ2-2	TRBD2	TGTGCCAGCAGTTGGGGGGGAACAACCGGGGAGCTGTTTTTT	CASSWGGTTGELFF
NA	TRBV3-1	TRBJ2-5	NA	TGTGCCAGCAGCCAAGAAGGGGCACCTCAAGAGACCCAGTACTTC	CASSQEGAPQETQYF
many	TRBV11-3	TRBJ2-5	NA	TGTGCCAGCAGCCCCCAAGACGGGCTAGAGACCCAGTACTTC	CASSPQDGLETQYF
few	TRBV14	TRBJ2-5	TRBD1	TGTGCCAGCAGCCCATACGGAGGACAGGGCTGGGAGACCCAGTACTTC	CASSPYGGQGWETQYF
NA	TRBV20-1	TRBJ2-7	TRBD2	TGCAGTGCTAGAGATCCCCTAGCGGGAGGCACCTACGAGCAGTACTTC	CSARDPLAGGTYEQYF
NA	TRBV29-1	TRBJ2-3	TRBD2	TGCAGCGTTGACCTCGGCGGGAGGGGCACAGATACGCAGTATTTT	CSVDLGGRGTDTQYF
NA	TRBV5-6	TRBJ1-1	NA	TGTGCCAGCACCCTAGGGGAACATCAATACACTGAAGCTTTCTTT	CASTLGEHQYTEAFF
NA	TRBV28	TRBJ2-7	TRBD2	TGTGCCAGCACCTTTTATGGATCTAGCGGGAGCTCCTACGAGCAGTACTTC	CASTFYGSSGSSYEQYF
NA	TRBV20-1	TRBJ2-1	TRBD1	TGCAGTGCTACGGACAGGGGGTCCCCTTGGGGGTCCTACAATGAGCAGTTCTTC	CSATDRGSPWGSYNEQFF
NA	TRBV7-2	TRBJ2-1	TRBD2	TGTGCCAGCAGCAGGCTAGCGGGGATAGGGGACAATGAGCAGTTCTTC	CASSRLAGIGDNEQFF